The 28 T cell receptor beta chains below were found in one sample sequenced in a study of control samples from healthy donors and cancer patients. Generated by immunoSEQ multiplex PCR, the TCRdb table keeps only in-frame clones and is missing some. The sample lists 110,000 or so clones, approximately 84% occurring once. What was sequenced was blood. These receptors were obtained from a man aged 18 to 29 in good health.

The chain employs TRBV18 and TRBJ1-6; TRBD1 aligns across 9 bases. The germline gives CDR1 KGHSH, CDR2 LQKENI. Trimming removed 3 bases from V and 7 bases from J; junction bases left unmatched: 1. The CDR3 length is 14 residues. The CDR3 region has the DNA TGTGCCAGCTCACCGGACAGGGGCAATTCACCCCTCCACTTT. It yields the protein CASSPDRGNSPLHF.

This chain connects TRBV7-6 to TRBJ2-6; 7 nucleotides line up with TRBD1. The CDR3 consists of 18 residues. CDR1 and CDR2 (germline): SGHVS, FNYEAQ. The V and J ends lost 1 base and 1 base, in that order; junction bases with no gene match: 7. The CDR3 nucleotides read TGTGCCAGCAGCTTAGTCCAGAGGGGGCTTTCTGGGGCCAACGTCCTGACTTTC. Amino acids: CASSLVQRGLSGANVLTF.

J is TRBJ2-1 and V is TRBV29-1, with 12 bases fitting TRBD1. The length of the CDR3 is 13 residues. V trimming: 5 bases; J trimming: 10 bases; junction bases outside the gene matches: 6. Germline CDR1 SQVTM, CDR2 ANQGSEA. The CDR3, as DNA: TGCAGCGTTACGTCGGGACAGGGGGCCGAGCAGTTCTTC. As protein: CSVTSGQGAEQFF.

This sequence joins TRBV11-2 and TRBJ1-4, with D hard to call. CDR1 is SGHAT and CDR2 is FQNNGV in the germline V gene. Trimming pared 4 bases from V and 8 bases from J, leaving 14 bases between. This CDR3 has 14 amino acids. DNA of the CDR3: TGTGCCAGCAGCTATGGACGCCCGGGGGAAAAACTGTTTTTT. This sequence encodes CASSYGRPGEKLFF. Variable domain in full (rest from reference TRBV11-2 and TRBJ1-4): EAGVAQSPRYKIIEKRQSVAFWCNPISGHATLYWYQQILGQGPKLLIQFQNNGVVDDSQLPKDRFSAERLKGVDSTLKIQPAKLEDSAVYLCASSYGRPGEKLFFGSGTQLSVL.

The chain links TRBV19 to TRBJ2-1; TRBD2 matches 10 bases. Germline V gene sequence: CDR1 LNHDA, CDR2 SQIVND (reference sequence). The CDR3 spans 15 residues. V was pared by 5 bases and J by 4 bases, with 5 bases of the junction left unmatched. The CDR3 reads CASSFERGGYNEQFF. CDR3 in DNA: TGTGCCAGTAGTTTCGAGCGGGGGGGATACAATGAGCAGTTCTTC.

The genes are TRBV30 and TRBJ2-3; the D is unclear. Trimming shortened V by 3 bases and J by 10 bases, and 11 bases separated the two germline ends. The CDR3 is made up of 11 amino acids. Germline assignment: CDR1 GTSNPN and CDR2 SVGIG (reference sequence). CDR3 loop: CAWRGASAQYF. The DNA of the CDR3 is TGTGCCTGGAGGGGTGCGTCGGCGCAGTATTTT.

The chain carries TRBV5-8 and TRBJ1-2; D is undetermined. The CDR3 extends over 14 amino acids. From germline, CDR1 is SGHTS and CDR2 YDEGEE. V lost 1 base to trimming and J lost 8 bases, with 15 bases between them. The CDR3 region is CASSLNVRFGGYTF. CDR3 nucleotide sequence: TGTGCCAGCAGCTTGAATGTCAGGTTTGGAGGCTACACCTTC.

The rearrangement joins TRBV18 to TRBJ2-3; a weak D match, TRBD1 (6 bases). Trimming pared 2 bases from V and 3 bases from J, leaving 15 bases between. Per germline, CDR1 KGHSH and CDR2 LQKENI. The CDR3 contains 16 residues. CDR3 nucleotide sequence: TGTGCCAGCTCACCAGTAAATGTAGGGGGTACAGATACGCAGTATTTT. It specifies CASSPVNVGGTDTQYF.

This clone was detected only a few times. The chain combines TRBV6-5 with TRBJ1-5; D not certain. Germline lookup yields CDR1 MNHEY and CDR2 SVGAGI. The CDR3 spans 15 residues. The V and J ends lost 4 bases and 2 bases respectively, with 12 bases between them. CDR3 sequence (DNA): TGTGCCAGCAGTTTTACTCGGAGTGGCAATCAGCCCCAGCATTTT. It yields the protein CASSFTRSGNQPQHF.

CDR3 sequence: CASSEAGDSFYEQYV. For the CDR3, the DNA is TGTGCCAGCAGTGAAGCTGGGGACAGCTTCTACGAGCAGTACGTC. This chain joins TRBV6-1 and TRBJ2-7; 7 bases map to TRBD1. V shed 0 bases and J 3 bases; nucleotides not matched to a gene: 5. The length of the CDR3 is 15 residues. CDR1 and CDR2 from the germline V gene are MNHNS and SASEGT.

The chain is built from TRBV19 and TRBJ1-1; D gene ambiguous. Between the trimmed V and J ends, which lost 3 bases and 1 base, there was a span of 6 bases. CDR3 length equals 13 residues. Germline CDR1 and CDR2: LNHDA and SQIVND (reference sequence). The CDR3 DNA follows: TGTGCCAGTAGTATTCGCCAGAACACTGAAGCTTTCTTT. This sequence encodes CASSIRQNTEAFF.

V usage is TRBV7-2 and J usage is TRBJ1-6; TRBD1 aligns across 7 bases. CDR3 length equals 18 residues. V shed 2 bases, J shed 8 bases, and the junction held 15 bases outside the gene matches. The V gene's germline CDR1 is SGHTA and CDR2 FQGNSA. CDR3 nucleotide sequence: TGTGCCAGCAGCTTATCTCCCACCTTACAGGGGAGGGATTCACCCCTCCACTTT. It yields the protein CASSLSPTLQGRDSPLHF.

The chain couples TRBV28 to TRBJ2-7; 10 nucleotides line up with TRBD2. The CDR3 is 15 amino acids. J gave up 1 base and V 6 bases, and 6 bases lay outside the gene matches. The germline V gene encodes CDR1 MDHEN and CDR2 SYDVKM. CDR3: CASRRRTSGSYEQYF. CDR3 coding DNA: TGTGCCAGCAGAAGGAGGACTAGCGGTTCCTACGAGCAGTACTTC. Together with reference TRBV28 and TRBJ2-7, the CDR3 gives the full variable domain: DVKVTQSSRYLVKRTGEKVFLECVQDMDHENMFWYRQDPGLGLRLIYFSYDVKMKEKGDIPEGYSVSREKKERFSLILESASTNQTSMYLCASRRRTSGSYEQYFGPGTRLTVT.

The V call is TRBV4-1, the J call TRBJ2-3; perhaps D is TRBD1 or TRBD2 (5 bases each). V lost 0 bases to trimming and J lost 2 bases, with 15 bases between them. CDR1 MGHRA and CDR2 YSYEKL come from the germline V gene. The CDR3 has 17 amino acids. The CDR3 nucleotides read TGCGCCAGCAGCCAAGACGGGGCAGGAACCTCCACAGATACGCAGTATTTT. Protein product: CASSQDGAGTSTDTQYF.

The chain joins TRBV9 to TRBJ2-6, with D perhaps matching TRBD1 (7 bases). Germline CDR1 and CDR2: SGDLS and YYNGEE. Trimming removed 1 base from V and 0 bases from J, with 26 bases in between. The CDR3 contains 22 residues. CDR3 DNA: TGTGCCAGCAGCGTATCCGAAGCGGAGGGGGCTCAACCACTCTCTGGGGCCAACGTCCTGACTTTC. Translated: CASSVSEAEGAQPLSGANVLTF.

The DNA for the CDR3 is TGTGCCAGCAGCGTAGCTACGGGGGGGTTTGAAAAACTGTTTTTT. This encodes CASSVATGGFEKLFF. The chain links TRBV9 to TRBJ1-4; D possibly corresponds to TRBD1 (5 bases). Germline CDR1 is SGDLS and CDR2 is YYNGEE. CDR3 size: 15 residues. Deletions cut 0 bases from V and 7 bases from J, with 13 bases between. Drawing the rest from reference TRBV9 and TRBJ1-4, the complete variable domain is DSGVTQTPKHLITATGQRVTLRCSPRSGDLSVYWYQQSLDQGLQFLIQYYNGEERAKGNILERFSAQQFPDLHSELNLSSLELGDSALYFCASSVATGGFEKLFFGSGTQLSVL.

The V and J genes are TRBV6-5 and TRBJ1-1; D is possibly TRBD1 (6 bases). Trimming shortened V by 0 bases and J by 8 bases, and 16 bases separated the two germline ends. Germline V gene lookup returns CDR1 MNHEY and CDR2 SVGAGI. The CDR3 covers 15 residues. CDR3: CASSYSTLNDREAFF. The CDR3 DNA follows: TGTGCCAGCAGTTACTCGACCTTAAACGACAGGGAAGCTTTCTTT.

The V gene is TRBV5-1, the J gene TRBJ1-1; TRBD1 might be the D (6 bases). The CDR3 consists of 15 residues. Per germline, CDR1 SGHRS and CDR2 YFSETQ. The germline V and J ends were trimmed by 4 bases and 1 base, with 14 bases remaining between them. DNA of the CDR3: TGCGCCAGCAGCCCGGAGGGACATACGAACACTGAAGCTTTCTTT. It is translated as CASSPEGHTNTEAFF.

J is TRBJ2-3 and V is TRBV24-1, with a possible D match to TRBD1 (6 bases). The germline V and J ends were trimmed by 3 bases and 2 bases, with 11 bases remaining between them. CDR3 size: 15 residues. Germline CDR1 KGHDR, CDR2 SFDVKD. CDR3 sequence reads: CATSDHRDATDTQYF. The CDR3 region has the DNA TGTGCCACCAGTGATCACAGGGATGCCACAGATACGCAGTATTTT.

CDR3 coding DNA: TGTGCCTGGGACAGGGGCCCAACCTTTAGCAATCAGCCCCAGCATTTT. Its translation is CAWDRGPTFSNQPQHF. The chain recombines TRBV30 with TRBJ1-5; 8 bases are shared with TRBD1. CDR3 length equals 16 residues. Unmatched junction bases numbered 9, after V lost 5 bases and J lost 0 bases. Germline V lookup: CDR1 GTSNPN, CDR2 SVGIG (reference sequence).

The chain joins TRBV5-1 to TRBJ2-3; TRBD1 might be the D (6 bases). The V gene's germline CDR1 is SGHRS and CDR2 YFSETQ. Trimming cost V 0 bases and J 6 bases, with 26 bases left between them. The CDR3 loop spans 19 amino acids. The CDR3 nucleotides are TGCGCCAGCAGCTTGGGTATTTTTGTAGGGGGTGGAAATATTGATACGCAGTATTTT. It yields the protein CASSLGIFVGGGNIDTQYF.

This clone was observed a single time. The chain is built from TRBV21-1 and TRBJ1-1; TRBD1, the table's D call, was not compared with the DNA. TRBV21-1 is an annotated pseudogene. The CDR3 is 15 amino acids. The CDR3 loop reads CASSKPRQGWTEAFF. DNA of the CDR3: TGTGCCAGCAGCAAACCTCGGCAGGGGTGGACTGAAGCTTTCTTT.

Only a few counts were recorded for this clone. CDR3 bases: TGTGCCAGCAGCGTATCCGGGGCGGGGGGCAATGAGCAGTTCTTC. Protein: CASSVSGAGGNEQFF. The V and J genes are TRBV9 and TRBJ2-1; 8 bases align to TRBD2. Germline trimming cut 1 base from V and 6 bases from J; bases unmatched to any gene: 6. This CDR3 has 15 amino acids. Germline values: CDR1 SGDLS, CDR2 YYNGEE.

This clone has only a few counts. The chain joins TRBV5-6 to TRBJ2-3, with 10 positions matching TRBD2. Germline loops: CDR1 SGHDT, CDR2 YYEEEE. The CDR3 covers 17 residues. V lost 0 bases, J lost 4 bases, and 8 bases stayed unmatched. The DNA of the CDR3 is TGTGCCAGCAGCTTGGGGGCTAGCGGGGGATTTTCAGATACGCAGTATTTT. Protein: CASSLGASGGFSDTQYF.

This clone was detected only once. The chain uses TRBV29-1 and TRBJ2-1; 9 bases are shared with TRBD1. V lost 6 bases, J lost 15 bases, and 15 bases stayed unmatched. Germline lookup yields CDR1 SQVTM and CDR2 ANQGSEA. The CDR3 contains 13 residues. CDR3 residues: CSVHSITGQGRFF. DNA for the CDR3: TGCAGCGTGCACTCAATAACGGGACAGGGTAGGTTCTTC.

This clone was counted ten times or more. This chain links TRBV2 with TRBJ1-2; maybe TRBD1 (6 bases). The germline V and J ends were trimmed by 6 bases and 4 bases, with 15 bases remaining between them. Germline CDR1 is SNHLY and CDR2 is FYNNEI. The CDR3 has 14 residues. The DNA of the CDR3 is TGTGCCAGCAGGGACCCAGGGGAGTCCTATGGCTACACCTTC. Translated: CASRDPGESYGYTF. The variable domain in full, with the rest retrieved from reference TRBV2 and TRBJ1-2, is EPEVTQTPSHQVTQMGQEVILRCVPISNHLYFYWYRQILGQKVEFLVSFYNNEISEKSEIFDDQFSVERPDGSNFTLKIRSTKLEDSAMYFCASRDPGESYGYTFGSGTRLTVV.

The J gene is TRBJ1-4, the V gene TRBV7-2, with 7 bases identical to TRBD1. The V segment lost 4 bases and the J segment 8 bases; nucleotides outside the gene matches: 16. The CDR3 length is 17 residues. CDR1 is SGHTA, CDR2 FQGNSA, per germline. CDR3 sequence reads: CASSSLRGDSLKEKLFF. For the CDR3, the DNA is TGTGCCAGCAGCTCCCTGCGTGGGGACAGCCTAAAGGAAAAACTGTTTTTT.

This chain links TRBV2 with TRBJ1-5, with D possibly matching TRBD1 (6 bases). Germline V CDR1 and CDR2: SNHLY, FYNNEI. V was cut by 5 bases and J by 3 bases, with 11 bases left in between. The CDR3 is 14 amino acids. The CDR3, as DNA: TGTGCCAGCAGTAACGGACAGATCAATCAGCCCCAGCATTTT. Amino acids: CASSNGQINQPQHF.